What follows are 10 T cell receptor beta chains derived from one specimen sequenced in a study of molecular identifiers for immune sequencing clone quantification. TCRdb redid the calling of the PCR reads with MiXCR, one entry per CDR3 protein. The repertoire holds about 500,000 distinct CDR3 sequences, with 20% to 25% as singletons. What was sequenced was naive CD8+ T cells from blood, with Jurkat cell RNA spiked in. Subset meaning: FACS-sorted CD8+CD4-CCR7+CD45RA+ naive T cells. The origin of the receptors is a human donor in good health. Some libraries in this study had Jurkat cell RNA spiked in.

In its sample, this clonotype was seen many times. The chain combines TRBV7-9 with TRBJ2-4; D remains unclear. The CDR3 runs to 14 residues. Germline-derived CDR1 and CDR2 are SEHNR and FQNEAQ (reference sequence). V was trimmed by 1 base and J by 4 bases, leaving 8 bases between them. The DNA of the CDR3 is TGTGCCAGCAGCTTAGTGCTGGAGAAAAACATTCAGTACTTC. This translates into CASSLVLEKNIQYF.

This clonotype showed up many times. V gene TRBV28 combines with J gene TRBJ1-4, with D perhaps matching TRBD1 (6 bases). This CDR3 spans 15 amino acids. Deletions cut 2 bases from V and 7 bases from J, with 14 bases between. From germline, CDR1 is MDHEN and CDR2 SYDVKM. The CDR3 sequence is CASSLIGTSGEKLFF. DNA of the CDR3: TGTGCCAGCAGTTTAATTGGGACATCTGGTGAAAAACTGTTTTTT.

The chain joins TRBV15 to TRBJ1-5; D gene uncertain. V lost 0 bases to trimming and J lost 11 bases, with 20 bases between them. CDR1 LNHNV and CDR2 YYDKDF come from the germline V gene (reference sequence). The CDR3 is made up of 16 amino acids. The CDR3 nucleotides read TGTGCCACCAGCAGAGATCGGTTCGGGAGTCTGATGGCCCAGCATTTT. Its translation is CATSRDRFGSLMAQHF.

The sample holds many counts of this clonotype. The rearrangement uses TRBV7-9 and TRBJ2-3; D remains ambiguous. This CDR3 has 14 residues. Deletions cut 4 bases from V and 0 bases from J, with 8 bases between. Germline V gives CDR1 SEHNR, CDR2 FQNEAQ (reference sequence). The CDR3 here is CASSSLFSTDTQYF. CDR3 DNA: TGTGCCAGCAGCTCCCTATTTAGCACAGATACGCAGTATTTT.

This clonotype turned up a few times. The J gene is TRBJ1-1, the V gene TRBV4-1, with D possibly TRBD1 on 6 matching bases. Between the trimmed V and J ends, which lost 4 bases and 6 bases, there was a span of 12 bases. The germline gives CDR1 MGHRA, CDR2 YSYEKL. The length of the CDR3 is 13 residues. In DNA, the CDR3 is TGCGCCAGCAGCCCCGAGGGGGTGCCTGAAGCTTTCTTT. Its translation is CASSPEGVPEAFF.

CDR3: CASGTWASNEKLFF. In DNA form, the CDR3 reads TGTGCCAGCGGAACGTGGGCCAGTAATGAAAAACTGTTTTTT. The chain links TRBV28 to TRBJ1-4; no reliable D call. V was trimmed by 8 bases and J by 4 bases, leaving 14 bases between them. The CDR3 has 14 residues. The germline V gene encodes CDR1 MDHEN and CDR2 SYDVKM.

There are many counts of this clonotype. V gene TRBV20-1 combines with J gene TRBJ1-1, with D perhaps matching TRBD1 (5 bases). The length of the CDR3 is 16 residues. Germline V lookup: CDR1 DFQATT, CDR2 SNEGSKA (reference sequence). The ends were cut back, 3 bases at V and 0 bases at J, with 17 bases in the middle. CDR3 in DNA: TGCAGTGCTAGGTCGAGGAGGGGCGGAATGAACACTGAAGCTTTCTTT. Translating it yields CSARSRRGGMNTEAFF.

Regarding this clonotype: At one end, the junction sequence differs from germline, possibly due to a read error. The chain employs TRBV12-3 or TRBV12-4 and TRBJ2-6; D possibly matches TRBD1 or TRBD2 (6 bases each). The CDR3 covers 16 residues. As DNA, the CDR3 is TGTGCCAGCAGTTTGCAAGGGGGGTCTGGGGCCAACGTCCCGACTTTC. This gives the protein CASSLQGGSGANVPTF.

V and J are TRBV6-5 and TRBJ2-7; TRBD2 agrees at 7 bases. The J segment lost 5 bases and the V segment lost 7 bases, leaving 2 bases of the junction unmatched. Germline CDR1 MNHEY, CDR2 SVGAGI. The CDR3 is 11 amino acids. This CDR3 is CASMGGDEQYF. The CDR3 DNA reads TGTGCCAGCATGGGAGGGGACGAGCAGTACTTC.

This clonotype was observed a handful of times. This chain uses TRBV5-4 with TRBJ2-2; possible D gene TRBD1, 6 bases. Trimming removed 2 bases at V and 2 bases at J, with 10 bases between. Germline assignment: CDR1 SGHNT and CDR2 YYREEE (reference sequence). The CDR3 has 15 residues. The CDR3 DNA follows: TGTGCCAGCAGCTTCGGACAGAGAAACACCGGGGAGCTGTTTTTT. This gives the protein CASSFGQRNTGELFF.